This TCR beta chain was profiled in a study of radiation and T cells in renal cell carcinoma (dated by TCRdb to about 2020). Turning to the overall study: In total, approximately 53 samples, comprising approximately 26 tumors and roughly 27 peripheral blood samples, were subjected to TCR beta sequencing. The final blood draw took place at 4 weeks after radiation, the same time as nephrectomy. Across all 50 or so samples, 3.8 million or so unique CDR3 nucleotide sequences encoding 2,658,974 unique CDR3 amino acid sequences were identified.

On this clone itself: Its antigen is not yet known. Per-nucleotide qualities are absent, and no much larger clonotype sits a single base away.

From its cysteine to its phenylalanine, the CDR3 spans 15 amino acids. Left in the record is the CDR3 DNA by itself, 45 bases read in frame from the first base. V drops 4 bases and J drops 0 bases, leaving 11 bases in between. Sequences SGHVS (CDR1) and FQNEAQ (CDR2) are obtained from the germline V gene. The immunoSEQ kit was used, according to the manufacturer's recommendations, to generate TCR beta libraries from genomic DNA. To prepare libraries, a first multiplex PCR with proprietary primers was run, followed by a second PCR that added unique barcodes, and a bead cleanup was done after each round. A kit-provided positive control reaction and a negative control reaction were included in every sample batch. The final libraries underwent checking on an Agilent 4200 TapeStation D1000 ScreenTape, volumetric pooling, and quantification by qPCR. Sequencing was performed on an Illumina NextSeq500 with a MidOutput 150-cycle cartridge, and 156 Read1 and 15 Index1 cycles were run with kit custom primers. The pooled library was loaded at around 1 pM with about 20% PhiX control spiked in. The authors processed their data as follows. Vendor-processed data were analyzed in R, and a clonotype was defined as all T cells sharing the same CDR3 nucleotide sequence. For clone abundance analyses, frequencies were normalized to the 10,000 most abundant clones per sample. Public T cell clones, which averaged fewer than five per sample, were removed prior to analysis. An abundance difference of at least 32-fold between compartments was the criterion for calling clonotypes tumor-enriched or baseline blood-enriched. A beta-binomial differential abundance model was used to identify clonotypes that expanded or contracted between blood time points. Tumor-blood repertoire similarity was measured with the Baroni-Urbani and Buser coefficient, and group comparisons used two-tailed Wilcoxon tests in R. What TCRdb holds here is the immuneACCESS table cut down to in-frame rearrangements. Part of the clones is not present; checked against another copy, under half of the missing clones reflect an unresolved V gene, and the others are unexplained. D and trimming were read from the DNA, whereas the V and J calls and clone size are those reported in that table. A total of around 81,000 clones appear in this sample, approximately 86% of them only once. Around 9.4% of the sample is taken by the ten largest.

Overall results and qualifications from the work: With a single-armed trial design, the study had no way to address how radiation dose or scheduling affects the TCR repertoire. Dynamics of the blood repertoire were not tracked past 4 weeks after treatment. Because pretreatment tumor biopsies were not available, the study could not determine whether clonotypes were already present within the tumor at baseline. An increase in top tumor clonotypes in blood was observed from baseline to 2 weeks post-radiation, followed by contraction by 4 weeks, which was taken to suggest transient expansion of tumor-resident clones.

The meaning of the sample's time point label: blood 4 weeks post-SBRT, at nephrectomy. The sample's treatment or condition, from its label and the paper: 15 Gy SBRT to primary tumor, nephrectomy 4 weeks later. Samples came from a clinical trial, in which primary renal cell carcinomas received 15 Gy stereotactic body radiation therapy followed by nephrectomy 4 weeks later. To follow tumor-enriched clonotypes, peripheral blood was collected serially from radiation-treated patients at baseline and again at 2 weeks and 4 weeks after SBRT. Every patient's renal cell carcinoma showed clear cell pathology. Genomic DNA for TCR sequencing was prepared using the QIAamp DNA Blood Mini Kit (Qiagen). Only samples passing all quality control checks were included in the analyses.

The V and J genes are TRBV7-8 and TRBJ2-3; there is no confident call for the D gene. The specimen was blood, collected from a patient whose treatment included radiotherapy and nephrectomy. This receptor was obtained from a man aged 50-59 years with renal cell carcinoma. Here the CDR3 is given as CASSSQQSSTDTQYF. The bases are TGTGCCAGCAGCTCACAGCAATCTAGCACAGATACGCAGTATTTT.